The rows below give T cell receptor beta chains drawn from one sample of a study of CD8+ T cells in alopecia areata. The assay was immunoSEQ multiplex PCR, and TCRdb's table has in-frame clones only and misses some. Here the sample spans approximately 200,000 clones, 45% to 75% being singletons. This specimen was CD4+ T cells sorted from blood, taken at week 4, from a patient treated with tofacitinib. The source of these receptors is a human donor with alopecia areata. Both conserved end residues are part of each CDR3. A D gene is named only where the DNA matches it firmly. Clone size is shown for a subset of rows, as once, few, many or a class of expanded clone.

D,J,V,size,DNA,CDR3
TRBD1,TRBJ1-1,TRBV7-9,few,TGTGCCAGCAGTGACCGACAGGGGGTAAGAGCTTTCTTT,CASSDRQGVRAFF
-,TRBJ1-2,TRBV7-9,-,TGTGCCAGCAGCGTAGGGGTGGAATATTATGGCTACACCTTC,CASSVGVEYYGYTF
TRBD1,TRBJ2-5,TRBV28,-,TGTGCCAGCAGTTTCAGATATAGGACAGGTCGGGAGACCCAGTACTTC,CASSFRYRTGRETQYF
-,TRBJ2-3,TRBV7-9,few,TGTGCCAGCAGCCGCACAGATACGCAGTATTTT,CASSRTDTQYF
-,TRBJ2-7,TRBV13,-,TGTGCCAGCGAGGGGATCGGTCCGCAGTACTTC,CASEGIGPQYF
-,TRBJ1-6,TRBV11-2,few,TGTGCCAGCAGCTCGCCTGCTTCATATGGTCCCCTCCACTTT,CASSSPASYGPLHF
TRBD1,TRBJ1-2,TRBV30,-,TGTGCCTGCAAATGGGTGAGGGGGCTGCATGGCTACACCTTC,CACKWVRGLHGYTF
-,TRBJ2-5,TRBV5-6,-,TGTGCCAGCAGCTCGGGGGTGGGGACCCAGTACTTC,CASSSGVGTQYF
-,TRBJ2-5,TRBV2,-,TGTGCCAGCCGGAGGAGGGGGGGCTCTCAAGAGACCCAGTACTTC,CASRRRGGSQETQYF
TRBD1,TRBJ2-7,TRBV29-1,few,TGCAGCGTAGACACAGGGGTCAACGAGCAGTACTTC,CSVDTGVNEQYF
-,TRBJ2-2,TRBV2,-,TGTGCCAGCAGTCGGAGGGACTTGAACACCGGGGAGCTGTTTTTT,CASSRRDLNTGELFF
-,TRBJ2-5,TRBV11-1,-,TGTGCCAGCAGCTTACTGCTGGGTGGAGAGACCCAGTACTTC,CASSLLLGGETQYF
TRBD1,TRBJ1-2,TRBV4-1,-,TGCGCCAGCAGCCGAGACAGGGAGTATGGCTACACCTTC,CASSRDREYGYTF
-,TRBJ2-1,TRBV9,few,TGTGCCAGCAGCAAACAGGGTTCCTACAATGAGCAGTTCTTC,CASSKQGSYNEQFF
TRBD2,TRBJ2-1,TRBV6-5,few,TGTGCCAGCAGCCCGGGACTAGCGTACAATGAGCAGTTCTTC,CASSPGLAYNEQFF
TRBD2,TRBJ2-1,TRBV11-3,-,TGTGCCAGCAGCTTAGAGGGGGGGTCCTACAATGAGCAGTTCTTC,CASSLEGGSYNEQFF
-,TRBJ1-5,TRBV28,few,TGTGCCAGCACCGACCGGCCTGGGGATCAGCCCCAGCATTTT,CASTDRPGDQPQHF
-,TRBJ1-1,TRBV5-6,-,TGTGCCAGCAGCTTGGACAGGGTTACTGAAGCTTTCTTT,CASSLDRVTEAFF
TRBD1,TRBJ1-1,TRBV30,-,TGTGCCTGGAGTGTAGACGACAGGGGGCATAACATGAACACTGAAGCTTTCTTT,CAWSVDDRGHNMNTEAFF
-,TRBJ1-2,TRBV28,-,TGTGCCAGCTCCCGAACTGACAGTCTGCTTTCTGGCTACACCTTC,CASSRTDSLLSGYTF
-,TRBJ2-6,TRBV7-9,-,TGTGCCAGCAGCTCAACCCCCTCTGGGGCCAACGTCCTGACTTTC,CASSSTPSGANVLTF
TRBD2,TRBJ2-7,TRBV2,-,TGTGCCAGCAGTGAAGGCGGGGGGCCTTACGAGCAGTACTTC,CASSEGGGPYEQYF
-,TRBJ2-7,TRBV10-3,few,TGTGCCACCGGGGACGAGACCTACGAGCAGTACTTC,CATGDETYEQYF
-,TRBJ1-5,TRBV6-5,-,TGTGCCAGCAGTCGAGGGGTCAGGGATAATCAGCCCCAGCATTTT,CASSRGVRDNQPQHF
-,TRBJ2-3,TRBV28,-,TGTGCCAGCAGGAGGGGAAGCACAGATACGCAGTATTTT,CASRRGSTDTQYF
-,TRBJ1-1,TRBV6-5,-,TGTGCCAGCAGTCGACTTACAGGCGCCACTGAAGCTTTCTTT,CASSRLTGATEAFF
-,TRBJ1-2,TRBV7-2,-,TGTGCCAGCAGCCCGTCTTGGCAGTGGGATGGCTACACCTTC,CASSPSWQWDGYTF
-,TRBJ2-1,TRBV30,-,TGTGCCTGGAGGGGGTCGGGCAATGAGCAGTTCTTC,CAWRGSGNEQFF
-,TRBJ2-7,TRBV30,-,TGTGCCCACGGCGTTCTTTACGAGCAGTACTTC,CAHGVLYEQYF
TRBD1,TRBJ2-1,TRBV5-1,once,TGCGCCAGCAGCTCGACAGGGGGAGGTGGGGACAATGAGCAGTTCTTC,CASSSTGGGGDNEQFF
-,TRBJ1-6,TRBV6-5,few,TGTGCCAGCAGGAGAAACAATTCACCCCTCCACTTT,CASRRNNSPLHF
TRBD1,TRBJ1-2,TRBV25-1,-,TGTGCCAGCTCGGACAGGCGGGGTGGCTACACCTTC,CASSDRRGGYTF
-,TRBJ1-5,TRBV30,-,TGTGCCTGGAGTGTAAGAGGGGATCAGCCCCAGCATTTT,CAWSVRGDQPQHF
-,TRBJ1-5,TRBV4-3,-,TGCGCCAGCAGCCAAGATCACAGAAGCAATCAGCCCCAGCATTTT,CASSQDHRSNQPQHF
-,TRBJ1-2,TRBV4-2,few,TGTGCCAGCAGCCAAGGTCCTTCCGAAGGACACTATGGCTACACCTTC,CASSQGPSEGHYGYTF
TRBD1,TRBJ2-7,TRBV5-6,once,TGTGCCAGCAGCGGCGACAGGGGGGAATACGAGCAGTACTTC,CASSGDRGEYEQYF
-,TRBJ1-5,TRBV5-6,-,TGTGCCAGCAGCTCCAGTAGAAGCAATCAGCCCCAGCATTTT,CASSSSRSNQPQHF
-,TRBJ2-7,TRBV7-2,-,TGTGCCAGCAGCTCGGTCACCTACGAGCAGTACTTC,CASSSVTYEQYF
TRBD2,TRBJ2-1,TRBV10-3,few,TGTGCCATCAGTCGACCCGGAGCACGGACTAGGGGAAATGAGCAGTTCTTC,CAISRPGARTRGNEQFF
TRBD1,TRBJ1-2,TRBV6-5,-,TGTGCCAGCAGTTACTCGAGGGACAGGGCAGGCTACACCTTC,CASSYSRDRAGYTF
TRBD1,TRBJ2-7,TRBV6-6,-,TGTGCCAGCAGTTACATAGACAGGGGGAGCGAGCAGTACTTC,CASSYIDRGSEQYF
-,TRBJ2-1,TRBV7-2,-,TGTGCCAGCAGCTTAGGGGGCCTCCTCAATGAGCAGTTCTTC,CASSLGGLLNEQFF
-,TRBJ1-5,TRBV2,once,TGTGCCAGCAGTGATGTTAGCAATCAGCCCCAGCATTTT,CASSDVSNQPQHF
-,TRBJ1-1,TRBV29-1,few,TGCAGCGTTGACATGGGGTTTTGGGGGAACACTGAAGCTTTCTTT,CSVDMGFWGNTEAFF
TRBD1,TRBJ1-1,TRBV7-9,-,TGTGCCAGCAGCCCGAGACAGGGGACAGAAGCTTTCTTT,CASSPRQGTEAFF